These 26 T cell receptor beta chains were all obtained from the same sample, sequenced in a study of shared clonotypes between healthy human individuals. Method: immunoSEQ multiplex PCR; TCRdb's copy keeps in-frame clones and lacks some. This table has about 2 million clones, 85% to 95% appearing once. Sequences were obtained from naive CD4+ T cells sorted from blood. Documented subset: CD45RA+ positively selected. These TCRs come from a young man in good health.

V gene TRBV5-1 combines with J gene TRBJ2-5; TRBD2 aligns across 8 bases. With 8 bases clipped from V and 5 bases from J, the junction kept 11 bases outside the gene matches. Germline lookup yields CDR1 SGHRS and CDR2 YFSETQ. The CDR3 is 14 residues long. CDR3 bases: TGCGCCAGTAATCTAGCGGGTGGGCAGGAGACCCAGTACTTC. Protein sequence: CASNLAGGQETQYF.

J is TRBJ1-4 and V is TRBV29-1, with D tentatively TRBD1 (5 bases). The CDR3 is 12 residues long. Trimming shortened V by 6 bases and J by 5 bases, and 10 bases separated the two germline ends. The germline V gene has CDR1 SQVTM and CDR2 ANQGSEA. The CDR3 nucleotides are TGCAGCGTAGACGACAGCAATGAAAAACTGTTTTTT. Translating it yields CSVDDSNEKLFF.

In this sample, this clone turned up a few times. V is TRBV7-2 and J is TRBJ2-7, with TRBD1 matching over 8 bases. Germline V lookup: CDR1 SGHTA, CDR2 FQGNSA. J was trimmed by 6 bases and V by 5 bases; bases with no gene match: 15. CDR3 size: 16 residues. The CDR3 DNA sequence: TGTGCCAGCAGCCCACTAGGGACAGGAAGCTTCTTCGAGCAGTACTTC. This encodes CASSPLGTGSFFEQYF.

CDR3 nucleotide sequence: TGTGCCAGCAGCTTGGCCCCAAACCCCAGCAATCAGCCCCAGCATTTT. Translation gives CASSLAPNPSNQPQHF. The genes are TRBV5-4 and TRBJ1-5; D gene ambiguous. V was cut by 0 bases and J by 1 base, with 11 bases left in between. CDR3 size: 16 residues. CDR1 and CDR2 (germline): SGHNT, YYREEE (reference sequence).

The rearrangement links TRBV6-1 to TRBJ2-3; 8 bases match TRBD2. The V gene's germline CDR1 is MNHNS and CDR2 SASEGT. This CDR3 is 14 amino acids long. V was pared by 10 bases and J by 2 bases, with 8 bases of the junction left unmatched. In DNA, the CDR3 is TGTGCCACCTCAGGCGGGGGGTCCACAGATACGCAGTATTTT. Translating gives CATSGGGSTDTQYF.

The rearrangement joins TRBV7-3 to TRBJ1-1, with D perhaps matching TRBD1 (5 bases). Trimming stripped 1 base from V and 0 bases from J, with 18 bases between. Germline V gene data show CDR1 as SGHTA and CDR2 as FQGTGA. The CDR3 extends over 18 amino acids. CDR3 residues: CASSLIGQGGSMNTEAFF. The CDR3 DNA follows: TGTGCCAGCAGCTTAATTGGGCAGGGTGGGAGCATGAACACTGAAGCTTTCTTT.

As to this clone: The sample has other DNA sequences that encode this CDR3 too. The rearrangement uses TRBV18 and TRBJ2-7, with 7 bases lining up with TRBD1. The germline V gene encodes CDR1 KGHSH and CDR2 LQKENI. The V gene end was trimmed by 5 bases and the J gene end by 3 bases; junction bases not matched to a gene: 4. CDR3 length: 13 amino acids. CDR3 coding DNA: TGTGCCAGCTCATCCCGGGACAGCTACGAGCAGTACTTC. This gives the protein CASSSRDSYEQYF.

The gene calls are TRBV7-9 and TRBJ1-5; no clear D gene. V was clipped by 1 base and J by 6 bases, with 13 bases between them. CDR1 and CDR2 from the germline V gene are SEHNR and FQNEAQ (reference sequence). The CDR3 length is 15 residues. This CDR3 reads CASSLDGSLRQPQHF. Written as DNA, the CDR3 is TGTGCCAGCAGCTTAGATGGGTCTCTGCGTCAGCCCCAGCATTTT.

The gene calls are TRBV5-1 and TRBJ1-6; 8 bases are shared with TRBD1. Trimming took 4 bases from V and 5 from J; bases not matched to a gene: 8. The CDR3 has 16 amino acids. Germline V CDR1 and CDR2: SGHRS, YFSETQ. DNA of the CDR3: TGCGCCAGCAGCCTCCTCGGACAGGGAGATAATTCACCCCTCCACTTT. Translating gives CASSLLGQGDNSPLHF.

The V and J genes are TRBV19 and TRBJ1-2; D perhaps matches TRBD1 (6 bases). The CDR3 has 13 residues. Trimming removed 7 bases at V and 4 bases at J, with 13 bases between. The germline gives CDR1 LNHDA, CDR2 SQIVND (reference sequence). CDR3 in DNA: TGTGCCAGTACCCACAGGGATGGCTATGGCTACACCTTC. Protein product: CASTHRDGYGYTF.

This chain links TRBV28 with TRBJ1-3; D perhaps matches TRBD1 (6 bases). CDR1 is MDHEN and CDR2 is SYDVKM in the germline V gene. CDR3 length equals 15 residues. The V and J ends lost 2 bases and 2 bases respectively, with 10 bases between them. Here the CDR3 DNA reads TGTGCCAGCAGTTTAGGGGGGGCAACTGGAAACACCATATATTTT. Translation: CASSLGGATGNTIYF.

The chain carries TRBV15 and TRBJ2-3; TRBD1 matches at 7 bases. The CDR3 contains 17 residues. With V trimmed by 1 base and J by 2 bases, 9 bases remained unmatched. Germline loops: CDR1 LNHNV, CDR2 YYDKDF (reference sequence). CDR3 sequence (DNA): TGTGCCACCAGCAGAGGTGGGACAGCTATATTCACAGATACGCAGTATTTT. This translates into CATSRGGTAIFTDTQYF.

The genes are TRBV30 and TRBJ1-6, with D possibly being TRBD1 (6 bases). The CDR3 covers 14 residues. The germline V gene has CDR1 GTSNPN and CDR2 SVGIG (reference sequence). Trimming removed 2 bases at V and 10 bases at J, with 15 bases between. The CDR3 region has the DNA TGTGCCTGGAGTCCGTCAAGGGGGAACTCACCCCTCCACTTT. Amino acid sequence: CAWSPSRGNSPLHF.

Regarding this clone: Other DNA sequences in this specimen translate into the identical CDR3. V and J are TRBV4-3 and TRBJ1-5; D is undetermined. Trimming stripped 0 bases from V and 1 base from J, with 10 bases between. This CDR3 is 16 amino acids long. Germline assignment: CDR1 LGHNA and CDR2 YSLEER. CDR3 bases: TGCGCCAGCAGCCAAGATTGGGTTAACAGCAATCAGCCCCAGCATTTT. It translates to CASSQDWVNSNQPQHF.

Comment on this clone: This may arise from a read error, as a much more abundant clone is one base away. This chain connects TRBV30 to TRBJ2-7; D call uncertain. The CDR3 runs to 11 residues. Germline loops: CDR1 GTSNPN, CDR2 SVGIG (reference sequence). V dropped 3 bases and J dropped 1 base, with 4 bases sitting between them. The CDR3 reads CAWRESYEQYF. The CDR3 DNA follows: TGTGCCTGGAGGGAATCCTACGAGCAGTACTTC.

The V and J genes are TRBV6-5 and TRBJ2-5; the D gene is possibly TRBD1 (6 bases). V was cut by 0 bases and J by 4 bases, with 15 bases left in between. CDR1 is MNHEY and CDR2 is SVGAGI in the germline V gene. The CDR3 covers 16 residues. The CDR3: CASSYSTGLPPETQYF. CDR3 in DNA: TGTGCCAGCAGTTACTCCACAGGGTTACCCCCAGAGACCCAGTACTTC.

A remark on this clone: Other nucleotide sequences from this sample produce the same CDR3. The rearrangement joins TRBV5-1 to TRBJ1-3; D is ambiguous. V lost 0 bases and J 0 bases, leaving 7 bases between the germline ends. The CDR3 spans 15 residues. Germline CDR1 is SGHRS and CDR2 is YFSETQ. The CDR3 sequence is CASSLGAASGNTIYF. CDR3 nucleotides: TGCGCCAGCAGCTTGGGGGCAGCCTCTGGAAACACCATATATTTT.

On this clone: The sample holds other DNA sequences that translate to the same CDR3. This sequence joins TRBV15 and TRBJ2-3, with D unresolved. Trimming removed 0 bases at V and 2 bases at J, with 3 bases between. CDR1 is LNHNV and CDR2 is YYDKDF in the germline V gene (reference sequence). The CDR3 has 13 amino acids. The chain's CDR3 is CATSRDPTDTQYF. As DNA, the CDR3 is TGTGCCACCAGCAGAGATCCCACAGATACGCAGTATTTT.

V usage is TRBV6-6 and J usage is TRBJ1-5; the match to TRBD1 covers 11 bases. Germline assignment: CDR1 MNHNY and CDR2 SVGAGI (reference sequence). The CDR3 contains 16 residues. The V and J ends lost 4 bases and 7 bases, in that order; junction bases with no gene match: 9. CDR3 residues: CASSSSRTGGDQPQHF. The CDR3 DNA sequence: TGTGCCAGCAGTTCGAGCCGGACAGGGGGCGACCAGCCCCAGCATTTT.

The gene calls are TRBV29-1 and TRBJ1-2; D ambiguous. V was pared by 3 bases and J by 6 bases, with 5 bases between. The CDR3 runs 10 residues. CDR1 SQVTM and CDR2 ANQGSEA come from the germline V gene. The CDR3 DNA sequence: TGCAGCGTTGAGGAGGATGGCTACACCTTC. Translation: CSVEEDGYTF.

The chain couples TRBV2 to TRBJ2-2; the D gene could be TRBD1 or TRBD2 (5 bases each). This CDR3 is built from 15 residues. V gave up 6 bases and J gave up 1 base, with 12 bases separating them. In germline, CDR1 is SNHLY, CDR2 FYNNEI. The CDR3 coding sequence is TGTGCCAGCAGGACGGGACGGAAGAACACCGGGGAGCTGTTTTTT. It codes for CASRTGRKNTGELFF.

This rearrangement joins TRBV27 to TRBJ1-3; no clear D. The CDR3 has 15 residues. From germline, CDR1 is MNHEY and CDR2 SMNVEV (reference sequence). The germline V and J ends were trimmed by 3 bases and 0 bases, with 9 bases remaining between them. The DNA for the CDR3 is TGTGCCAGCAGTTTCATCCCTGTCTCTGGAAACACCATATATTTT. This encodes CASSFIPVSGNTIYF.

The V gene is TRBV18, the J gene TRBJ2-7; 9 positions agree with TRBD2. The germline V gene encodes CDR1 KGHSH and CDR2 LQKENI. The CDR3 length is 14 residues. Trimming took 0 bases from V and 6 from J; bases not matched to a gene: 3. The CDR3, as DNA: TGTGCCAGCTCACCACCGGCGACTAGCGGCGAGCAGTACTTC. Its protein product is CASSPPATSGEQYF.

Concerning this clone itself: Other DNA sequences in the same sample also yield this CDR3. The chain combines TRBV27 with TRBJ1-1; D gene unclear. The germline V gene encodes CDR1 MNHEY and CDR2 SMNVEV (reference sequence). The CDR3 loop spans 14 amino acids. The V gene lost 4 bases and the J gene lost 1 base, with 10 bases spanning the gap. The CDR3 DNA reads TGTGCCAGCAGTTCAGGCCAGACGAACACTGAAGCTTTCTTT. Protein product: CASSSGQTNTEAFF.

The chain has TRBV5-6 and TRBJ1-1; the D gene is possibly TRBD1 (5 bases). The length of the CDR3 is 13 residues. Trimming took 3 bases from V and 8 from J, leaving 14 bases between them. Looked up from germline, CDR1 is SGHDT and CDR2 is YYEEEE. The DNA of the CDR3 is TGTGCCAGCAGCTGGGGACCCGGGCCCGAAGCTTTCTTT. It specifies CASSWGPGPEAFF.

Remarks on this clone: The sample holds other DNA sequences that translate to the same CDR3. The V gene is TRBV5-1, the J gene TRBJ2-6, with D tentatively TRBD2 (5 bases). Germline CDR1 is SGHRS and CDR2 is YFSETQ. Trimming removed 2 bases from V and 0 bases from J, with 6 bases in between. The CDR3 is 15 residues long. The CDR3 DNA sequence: TGCGCCAGCAGCTTCGGGGACTCTGGGGCCAACGTCCTGACTTTC. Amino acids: CASSFGDSGANVLTF.